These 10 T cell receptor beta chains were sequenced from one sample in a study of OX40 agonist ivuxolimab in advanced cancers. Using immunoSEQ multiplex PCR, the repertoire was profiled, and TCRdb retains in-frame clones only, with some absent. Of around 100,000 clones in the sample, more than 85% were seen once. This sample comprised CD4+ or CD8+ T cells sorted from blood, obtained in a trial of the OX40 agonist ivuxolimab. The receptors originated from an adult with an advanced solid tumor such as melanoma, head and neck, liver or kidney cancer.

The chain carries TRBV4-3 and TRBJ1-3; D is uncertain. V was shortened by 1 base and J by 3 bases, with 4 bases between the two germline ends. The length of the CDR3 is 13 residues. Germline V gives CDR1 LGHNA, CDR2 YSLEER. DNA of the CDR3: TGCGCCAGCAGCCAAGGGGATGGAAACACCATATATTTT. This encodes CASSQGDGNTIYF.

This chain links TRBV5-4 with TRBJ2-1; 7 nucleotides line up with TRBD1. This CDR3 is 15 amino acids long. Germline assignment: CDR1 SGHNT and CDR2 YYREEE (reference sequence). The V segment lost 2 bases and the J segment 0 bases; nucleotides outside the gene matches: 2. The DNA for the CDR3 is TGTGCCAGCAGCTTTACAGGGGCCTCCTACAATGAGCAGTTCTTC. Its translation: CASSFTGASYNEQFF.

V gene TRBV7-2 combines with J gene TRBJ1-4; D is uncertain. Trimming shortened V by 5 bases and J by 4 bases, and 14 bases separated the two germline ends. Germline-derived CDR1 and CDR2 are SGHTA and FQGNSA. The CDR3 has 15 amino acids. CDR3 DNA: TGTGCCAGCAGCCCCTCGGCACAAATTAATGAAAAACTGTTTTTT. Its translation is CASSPSAQINEKLFF.

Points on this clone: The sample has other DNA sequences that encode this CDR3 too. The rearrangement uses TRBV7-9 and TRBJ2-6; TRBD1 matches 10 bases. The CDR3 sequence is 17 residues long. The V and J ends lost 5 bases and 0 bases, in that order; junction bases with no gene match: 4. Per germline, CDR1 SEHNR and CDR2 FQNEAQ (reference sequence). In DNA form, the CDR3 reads TGTGCCAGCAGCCCGGGACAGGGGCGCTCTGGGGCCAACGTCCTGACTTTC. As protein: CASSPGQGRSGANVLTF.

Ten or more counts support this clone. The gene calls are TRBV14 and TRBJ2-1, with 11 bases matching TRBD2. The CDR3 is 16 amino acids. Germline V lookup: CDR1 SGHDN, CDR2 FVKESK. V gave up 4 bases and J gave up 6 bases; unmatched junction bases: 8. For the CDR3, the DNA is TGTGCCAGCAGCCGGAGACTAGCGGGATTCTCCAATGAGCAGTTCTTC. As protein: CASSRRLAGFSNEQFF.

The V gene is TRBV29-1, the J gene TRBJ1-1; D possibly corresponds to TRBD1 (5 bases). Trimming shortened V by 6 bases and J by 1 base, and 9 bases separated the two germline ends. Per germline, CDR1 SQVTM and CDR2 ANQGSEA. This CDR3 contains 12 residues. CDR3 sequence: CSVQTANTEAFF. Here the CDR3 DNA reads TGCAGCGTCCAGACAGCGAACACTGAAGCTTTCTTT.

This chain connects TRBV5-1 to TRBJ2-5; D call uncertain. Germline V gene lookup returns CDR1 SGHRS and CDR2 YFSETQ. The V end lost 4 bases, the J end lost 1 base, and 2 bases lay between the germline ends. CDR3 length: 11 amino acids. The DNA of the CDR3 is TGCGCCAGCAGCATCCAAGAGACCCAGTACTTC. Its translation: CASSIQETQYF.

The CDR3 DNA is TGTGCCATCAGTGAGTCGCGCGGGGTTCGCCGTAGCGTCGCCTACAATGAGCAGTTCTTC. Amino acids: CAISESRGVRRSVAYNEQFF. The chain uses TRBV10-3 and TRBJ2-1; D might be TRBD2 (6 bases). The CDR3 has 20 residues. The V end was cut by 0 bases, the J end by 2 bases, with 23 bases between. The germline CDR1 and CDR2 sequences are ENHRY and SYGVKD.

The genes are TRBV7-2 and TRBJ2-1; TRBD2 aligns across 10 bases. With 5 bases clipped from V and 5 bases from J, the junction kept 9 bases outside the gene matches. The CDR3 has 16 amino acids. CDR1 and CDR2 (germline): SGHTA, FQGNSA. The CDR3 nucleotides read TGTGCCAGCAGCGAAGGGGGAGCGGGAGGGAACAATGAGCAGTTCTTC. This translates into CASSEGGAGGNNEQFF.

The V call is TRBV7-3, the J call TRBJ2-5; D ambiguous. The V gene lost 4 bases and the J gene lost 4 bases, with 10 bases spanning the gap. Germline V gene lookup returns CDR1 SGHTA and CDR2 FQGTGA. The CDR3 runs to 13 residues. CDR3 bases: TGTGCCAGCAGCTCTGGCCGCGGAGAGACCCAGTACTTC. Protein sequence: CASSSGRGETQYF.